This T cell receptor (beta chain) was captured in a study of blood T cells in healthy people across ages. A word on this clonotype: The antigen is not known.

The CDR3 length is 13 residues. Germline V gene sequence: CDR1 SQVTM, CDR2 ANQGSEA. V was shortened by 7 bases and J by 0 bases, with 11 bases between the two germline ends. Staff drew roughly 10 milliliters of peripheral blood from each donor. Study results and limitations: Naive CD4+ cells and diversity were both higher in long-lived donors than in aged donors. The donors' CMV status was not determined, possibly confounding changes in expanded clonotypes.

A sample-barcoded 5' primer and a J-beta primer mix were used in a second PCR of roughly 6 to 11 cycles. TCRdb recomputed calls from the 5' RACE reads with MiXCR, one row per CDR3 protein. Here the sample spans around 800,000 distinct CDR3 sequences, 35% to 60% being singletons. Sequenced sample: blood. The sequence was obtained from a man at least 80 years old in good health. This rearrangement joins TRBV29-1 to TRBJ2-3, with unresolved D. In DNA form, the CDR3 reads TGCAGCGCCGACACATCTAGCACAGATACGCAGTATTTT. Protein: CSADTSSTDTQYF.